What follows are 29 T cell receptor beta chains derived from one specimen sequenced in a study of blood T cell repertoires in COVID-19 (dated by TCRdb to 2018 to 2021). To prepare the library, the immunoSEQ multiplex PCR assay was applied. As stored in TCRdb, this immuneACCESS dataset retains in-frame rearrangements with V and J assigned. A fraction of the clones does not appear; measured against another copy, unresolved V genes explain less than half of the discrepancy, and the remainder lacks a known reason. The table for this sample lists approximately 230,000 clones; about 89% of them were counted only once. Jointly, the top ten make up approximately 2% of the sample. The specimen sequenced was PBMCs or T cells enriched from blood (not recorded which). All receptors derive from a woman between 18 and 29 years old who had recovered from COVID-19.

The chain recombines TRBV7-3 with TRBJ1-5, with D uncertain. Looked up from germline, CDR1 is SGHTA and CDR2 is FQGTGA. V was shortened by 1 base and J by 0 bases, with 10 bases between the two germline ends. The CDR3 runs 16 residues. CDR3 residues: CASSLMRAYSNQPQHF. The CDR3 region has the DNA TGTGCCAGCAGCTTAATGAGAGCATATAGCAATCAGCCCCAGCATTTT.

CDR3 region: CASSNPRAASGNTIYF. The CDR3 DNA reads TGTGCCAGTAGTAATCCCAGGGCAGCCTCTGGAAACACCATATATTTT. This chain uses TRBV19 with TRBJ1-3; D may be TRBD1 (5 bases). From germline, CDR1 is LNHDA and CDR2 SQIVND (reference sequence). The CDR3 is 16 residues long. V was trimmed by 4 bases and J by 0 bases, leaving 13 bases between them. Looking up the rest from reference TRBV19 and TRBJ1-3 gives the full variable domain: DGGITQSPKYLFRKEGQNVTLSCEQNLNHDAMYWYRQDPGQGLRLIYYSQIVNDFQKGDIAEGYSVSREKKESFPLTVTSAQKNPTAFYLCASSNPRAASGNTIYFGEGSWLTVV.

The chain has TRBV23-1 and TRBJ1-5; the D gene is possibly TRBD1 (5 bases). TRBV23-1 is an ORF for which the function is uncertain. The CDR3 contains 18 residues. V was pared by 1 base and J by 0 bases, with 16 bases between. CDR3: CASSQFPRQRYSNQPQHF. CDR3 bases: TGCGCCAGCAGTCAATTCCCCCGACAGAGGTATAGCAATCAGCCCCAGCATTTT.

The rearrangement uses TRBV5-1 and TRBJ1-1; D remains ambiguous. Germline-derived CDR1 and CDR2 are SGHRS and YFSETQ. V lost 5 bases and J 5 bases, leaving 7 bases between the germline ends. CDR3 length: 11 amino acids. CDR3 in DNA: TGCGCCAGCAGACTGGTTACTGAAGCTTTCTTT. This gives the protein CASRLVTEAFF. The full variable domain, completed using reference TRBV5-1 and TRBJ1-1, is KAGVTQTPRYLIKTRGQQVTLSCSPISGHRSVSWYQQTPGQGLQFLFEYFSETQRNKGNFPGRFSGRQFSNSRSEMNVSTLELGDSALYLCASRLVTEAFFGQGTRLTVV.

The rearrangement links TRBV9 to TRBJ2-2; D gene uncertain. V lost 4 bases and J 5 bases, leaving 12 bases between the germline ends. The CDR3 covers 14 residues. CDR1 SGDLS and CDR2 YYNGEE come from the germline V gene. The CDR3 DNA reads as TGTGCCAGCAGCCCCAACCCGCAGACCGGGGAGCTGTTTTTT. Translation: CASSPNPQTGELFF. The entire variable domain, with the rest obtained from reference TRBV9 and TRBJ2-2, is as follows: DSGVTQTPKHLITATGQRVTLRCSPRSGDLSVYWYQQSLDQGLQFLIQYYNGEERAKGNILERFSAQQFPDLHSELNLSSLELGDSALYFCASSPNPQTGELFFGEGSRLTVL.

The chain is built from TRBV9 and TRBJ2-3, with 14 bases identical to TRBD2. There are 16 residues in the CDR3. Germline values: CDR1 SGDLS, CDR2 YYNGEE. Losses at the gene ends were 3 bases for V and 6 bases for J; bases not matched to a gene: 6. The CDR3 DNA reads as TGTGCCAGCAGCGCGACTAGCGGGAGGGCGAGGGATACGCAGTATTTT. It translates to CASSATSGRARDTQYF. Variable domain in full (rest from reference TRBV9 and TRBJ2-3): DSGVTQTPKHLITATGQRVTLRCSPRSGDLSVYWYQQSLDQGLQFLIQYYNGEERAKGNILERFSAQQFPDLHSELNLSSLELGDSALYFCASSATSGRARDTQYFGPGTRLTVL.

A remark on this clone: A read error may account for a junction end that differs from germline. The chain has TRBV4-2 and TRBJ1-5; 11 bases are a match to TRBD1. This CDR3 is 16 amino acids long. Germline lookup yields CDR1 LGHNA and CDR2 YNFKEQ. The CDR3 DNA reads as TGTGCCAGCAGCCAAGATCGGACAGGGGGCAAACAGCCCCAGCATTTT. This sequence encodes CASSQDRTGGKQPQHF.

The chain links TRBV7-8 to TRBJ2-1; the D gene is possibly TRBD1 (6 bases). The CDR3 is made up of 14 amino acids. Trimming shortened V by 0 bases and J by 9 bases, and 12 bases separated the two germline ends. Per the germline V gene, CDR1 is SGHVS and CDR2 is FQNEAQ. CDR3 DNA sequence: TGTGCCAGCAGCTTAGCGCCAGGGACATCTGAGCAGTTCTTC. Its translation: CASSLAPGTSEQFF.

The genes are TRBV28 and TRBJ2-3; D gene uncertain. V lost 8 bases, J lost 0 bases, and 9 bases lay in between. Germline CDR1 and CDR2: MDHEN and SYDVKM. CDR3 length: 13 amino acids. Here the CDR3 reads CASVSGSTDTQYF. The CDR3, as DNA: TGTGCCAGCGTGTCGGGTAGCACAGATACGCAGTATTTT. Full variable domain (remainder filled in from reference TRBV28 and TRBJ2-3): DVKVTQSSRYLVKRTGEKVFLECVQDMDHENMFWYRQDPGLGLRLIYFSYDVKMKEKGDIPEGYSVSREKKERFSLILESASTNQTSMYLCASVSGSTDTQYFGPGTRLTVL.

CDR3 in amino acids: CASSFTANYGYTF. The CDR3 coding sequence is TGTGCCAGCAGCTTTACTGCTAACTATGGCTACACCTTC. V is TRBV27 and J is TRBJ1-2; no clear D gene. The V end was cut by 6 bases, the J end by 0 bases, with 8 bases between. This CDR3 has 13 residues. The germline CDR1 and CDR2 sequences are MNHEY and SMNVEV (reference sequence).

The chain uses TRBV7-8 and TRBJ2-7, with D perhaps TRBD1 (5 bases). This CDR3 is 14 amino acids long. Trimming removed 1 base from V and 9 bases from J, with 16 bases in between. The germline V gene encodes CDR1 SGHVS and CDR2 FQNEAQ. The CDR3 loop is CASSLVAGNSAQYF. The CDR3 DNA sequence: TGTGCCAGCAGCTTAGTGGCAGGGAACTCCGCGCAGTACTTC.

V is TRBV12-3 or TRBV12-4 and J is TRBJ1-1; TRBD1 matches at 8 bases. J lost 11 bases, V lost 5 bases, and 4 bases had no gene match. The CDR3 contains 11 residues. This chain's CDR3 is CASSRRQGAFF. Here the CDR3 DNA reads TGTGCCAGCAGTCGCAGACAGGGGGCTTTCTTT.

V gene TRBV2 combines with J gene TRBJ2-4, with TRBD2 matching 11 bases. V lost 9 bases, J lost 0 bases, and 10 bases stayed unmatched. In germline, CDR1 is SNHLY, CDR2 FYNNEI. The length of the CDR3 is 17 residues. DNA for the CDR3: TGTGCCAGTACTAGCGGGGGAACACTACTAGCCAAAAACATTCAGTACTTC. Amino acids: CASTSGGTLLAKNIQYF.

The chain combines TRBV6-1 with TRBJ2-7, with 7 bases lining up with TRBD2. The ends lost 2 bases at V and 3 bases at J; junction bases unmatched: 10. CDR3 length: 16 amino acids. CDR1 and CDR2 from the germline V gene are MNHNS and SASEGT. CDR3 sequence: CASSERRREPLYEQYF. The CDR3 bases are TGTGCCAGCAGTGAAAGGAGGCGGGAGCCCCTCTACGAGCAGTACTTC.

This clone has a single count. J is TRBJ1-1 and V is TRBV5-4; 7 bases match TRBD1. This CDR3 comprises 13 residues. J was trimmed by 7 bases and V by 6 bases; bases with no gene match: 9. Germline loops: CDR1 SGHNT, CDR2 YYREEE (reference sequence). The CDR3 reads CASTPRDSREAFF. The CDR3 region has the DNA TGTGCCAGCACCCCCCGGGACAGCCGTGAAGCTTTCTTT.

This chain joins TRBV27 and TRBJ1-2, with D possibly matching TRBD1 (6 bases). Germline assignment: CDR1 MNHEY and CDR2 SMNVEV (reference sequence). V was trimmed by 3 bases and J by 6 bases, leaving 23 bases between them. This CDR3 comprises 17 residues. CDR3 region: CASSFSTGSSDLDGYTF. In DNA, the CDR3 is TGTGCCAGCAGTTTTTCCACAGGGTCTTCGGACTTGGATGGCTACACCTTC.

The chain is built from TRBV28 and TRBJ2-7, with 7 bases identical to TRBD1. The CDR3 is 12 amino acids. Germline trimming cut 4 bases from V and 7 bases from J; bases unmatched to any gene: 4. Germline V gene data show CDR1 as MDHEN and CDR2 as SYDVKM. Here the CDR3 DNA reads TGTGCCAGCAGTTCAACAGGGGTAGAGCAGTACTTC. Translating it yields CASSSTGVEQYF.

The V gene is TRBV4-3, the J gene TRBJ2-3, with D hard to call. CDR3 length: 15 amino acids. In germline, CDR1 is LGHNA, CDR2 YSLEER. Trimming shortened V by 0 bases and J by 2 bases, and 9 bases separated the two germline ends. The CDR3 is CASSQDGTYTDTQYF. CDR3 nucleotides: TGCGCCAGCAGCCAAGATGGTACATACACAGATACGCAGTATTTT.

The V gene is TRBV19, the J gene TRBJ2-5; D is unclear. Germline V gene sequence: CDR1 LNHDA, CDR2 SQIVND (reference sequence). CDR3 length equals 14 residues. The V gene lost 1 base and the J gene lost 6 bases, with 12 bases spanning the gap. The CDR3 is CASSIGSGPQTQYF. CDR3 nucleotide sequence: TGTGCCAGTAGTATAGGCTCAGGCCCCCAGACCCAGTACTTC.

The gene calls are TRBV28 and TRBJ1-5; D is ambiguous. Germline CDR1 MDHEN, CDR2 SYDVKM. The CDR3 runs to 12 residues. Trimming removed 2 bases at V and 9 bases at J, with 8 bases between. The CDR3 nucleotides are TGTGCCAGCAGTTTACTCAGGCGGCCCCAGCATTTT. It is translated as CASSLLRRPQHF.

The chain uses TRBV10-2 and TRBJ1-1, with D possibly TRBD1 on 6 matching bases. The germline V gene encodes CDR1 WSHSY and CDR2 SAAADI. Deletions cut 0 bases from V and 1 base from J, with 6 bases between. This CDR3 has 14 amino acids. CDR3 sequence: CASSESGQNTEAFF. The DNA for the CDR3 is TGCGCCAGCAGTGAGTCGGGACAGAACACTGAAGCTTTCTTT.

The gene calls are TRBV20-1 and TRBJ1-2, with TRBD1 as a possible D gene (5 bases). CDR1 is DFQATT, CDR2 SNEGSKA, per germline (reference sequence). Between the trimmed V and J ends, which lost 3 bases and 8 bases, there was a span of 13 bases. CDR3 length: 12 residues. CDR3 nucleotides: TGCAGTGCTAGTATCGGCAACAGGGGCTACACCTTC. This sequence encodes CSASIGNRGYTF.

Written as DNA, the CDR3 is TGCGCCAGCAGCTCGGGGTCTGGGAACACTGAAGCTTTCTTT. Its translation: CASSSGSGNTEAFF. The chain combines TRBV5-1 with TRBJ1-1; D gene unclear. There are 14 residues in the CDR3. Trimming pared 3 bases from V and 1 base from J, leaving 10 bases between. Germline V CDR1 and CDR2: SGHRS, YFSETQ.

V usage is TRBV3-1 (or the pseudogene TRBV3-2) and J usage is TRBJ1-4, with unresolved D. This CDR3 comprises 15 residues. V lost 0 bases and J lost 4, with 9 bases in between. CDR1 is LGHDT, CDR2 YNNKEL, per germline (reference sequence). Here the CDR3 reads CASSQDGEYNEKLFF. CDR3 nucleotides: TGTGCCAGCAGCCAAGACGGGGAGTATAATGAAAAACTGTTTTTT.

The rearrangement joins TRBV3-1 (or the pseudogene TRBV3-2) to TRBJ2-3; D may be TRBD2 (5 bases). Looked up from germline, CDR1 is LGHDT and CDR2 is YNNKEL (reference sequence). The CDR3 has 16 residues. Trimming shortened V by 2 bases and J by 3 bases, and 15 bases separated the two germline ends. DNA of the CDR3: TGTGCCAGCAGCCAATGGGATGGTCTAGCTACAGATACGCAGTATTTT. It yields the protein CASSQWDGLATDTQYF.

This clone showed up just once. The CDR3 sequence is CASSVSGSGNEQFF. In DNA, the CDR3 is TGCGCCAGCAGTGTTAGCGGGAGTGGTAATGAGCAGTTCTTC. The chain uses TRBV10-1 and TRBJ2-1, with 9 bases aligning to TRBD2. The CDR3 loop spans 14 amino acids. Germline V gene data show CDR1 as WNHNN and CDR2 as SYGVQD (reference sequence). V lost 4 bases to trimming and J lost 7 bases; unmatched junction nucleotides: 5.

The chain combines TRBV5-4 with TRBJ2-7; D is perhaps TRBD1 (6 bases). With 0 bases removed from V and 3 bases from J, the gap between germline ends came to 10 bases. CDR3 length equals 14 residues. Germline V gene data show CDR1 as SGHNT and CDR2 as YYREEE (reference sequence). CDR3 nucleotide sequence: TGTGCCAGCAGCTTGGAGGGACAAGGCTACGAGCAGTACTTC. Protein sequence: CASSLEGQGYEQYF.

CDR3 DNA sequence: TGCGCCAGCAGCCCGTGGCCCCGGGACAGGGGGCGCACAGATACGCAGTATTTT. The encoded protein is CASSPWPRDRGRTDTQYF. The V and J genes are TRBV4-1 and TRBJ2-3; TRBD1 matches 12 bases. This CDR3 has 18 residues. The V and J ends lost 4 bases and 1 base, in that order; junction bases with no gene match: 9. Germline lookup yields CDR1 MGHRA and CDR2 YSYEKL.

The chain is built from TRBV2 and TRBJ1-4, with D unresolved. CDR1 and CDR2 from the germline V gene are SNHLY and FYNNEI. This CDR3 comprises 14 residues. V was shortened by 7 bases and J by 7 bases, with 16 bases between the two germline ends. The CDR3 sequence: CASTQPKGGEKLFF. CDR3 coding DNA: TGTGCCAGCACCCAGCCCAAAGGAGGTGAAAAACTGTTTTTT.